Shown below are 28 T cell receptor beta chains from a single sample sequenced in a study of blood T cell repertoires in COVID-19. Generated by immunoSEQ multiplex PCR, the TCRdb table keeps only in-frame clones and is missing some. The top ten clones hold about 4% of a sample with about 270,000 clones, just under 90% of them seen once. Material: PBMCs or T cells enriched from blood (not recorded which). The receptors originated from a woman in her twenties or thirties with acute COVID-19.

The chain combines TRBV28 with TRBJ1-2; D remains ambiguous. V was shortened by 6 bases and J by 4 bases, with 12 bases between the two germline ends. The CDR3 contains 13 residues. The germline gives CDR1 MDHEN, CDR2 SYDVKM. The CDR3 spells CASSQDTRYGYTF. In DNA form, the CDR3 reads TGTGCCAGCAGCCAAGACACACGCTATGGCTACACCTTC.

This clone was seen only once. This chain uses TRBV7-9 with TRBJ1-1; 9 bases line up with TRBD1. Germline CDR1 is SEHNR and CDR2 is FQNEAQ (reference sequence). V lost 4 bases, J lost 7 bases, and 7 bases stayed unmatched. CDR3 size: 14 residues. The CDR3: CASSSGQGILEAFF. In nucleotides, the CDR3 is TGTGCCAGCAGCTCTGGACAGGGGATACTTGAAGCTTTCTTT.

The rearrangement links TRBV7-9 to TRBJ2-7, with 9 bases that match TRBD1. The CDR3 is made up of 14 amino acids. Germline-derived CDR1 and CDR2 are SEHNR and FQNEAQ (reference sequence). V shed 4 bases and J 3 bases; nucleotides not matched to a gene: 4. CDR3 nucleotide sequence: TGTGCCAGCAGCTCACAGGGGGCGGGCTACGAGCAGTACTTC. Its translation is CASSSQGAGYEQYF.

The chain links TRBV27 to TRBJ2-7; D is possibly TRBD2 (5 bases). The germline V gene encodes CDR1 MNHEY and CDR2 SMNVEV (reference sequence). Deletions cut 2 bases from V and 0 bases from J, with 11 bases between. The CDR3 has 15 residues. CDR3 in DNA: TGTGCCAGCAGTTTAAGTGGGAGTCCCTCCTACGAGCAGTACTTC. It translates to CASSLSGSPSYEQYF.

In its sample, this clone was seen a few times. The V gene is TRBV5-4, the J gene TRBJ2-7; the match to TRBD2 covers 13 bases. This CDR3 has 16 amino acids. V gave up 8 bases and J gave up 12 bases; unmatched junction bases: 20. The V gene's germline CDR1 is SGHNT and CDR2 YYREEE (reference sequence). CDR3 in DNA: TGTGCCAGTAAGCGAGCATCGGGACTAGCGGGGTTAGAGTGGTACTTC. Protein product: CASKRASGLAGLEWYF.

This clone was observed a few times. This chain uses TRBV7-3 with TRBJ2-1; 10 nucleotides match TRBD2. V lost 5 bases to trimming and J lost 8 bases; unmatched junction nucleotides: 9. Per the germline V gene, CDR1 is SGHTA and CDR2 is FQGTGA. The CDR3 spans 15 residues. CDR3 sequence reads: CASSTASGSTDEQFF. The CDR3 nucleotides read TGTGCCAGCAGCACCGCTAGCGGGAGTACAGATGAGCAGTTCTTC.

The V gene is TRBV6-5, the J gene TRBJ2-6, with D possibly TRBD1 on 5 matching bases. The germline V gene encodes CDR1 MNHEY and CDR2 SVGAGI. V gave up 2 bases and J gave up 2 bases, with 10 bases separating them. The CDR3 extends over 16 amino acids. Here the CDR3 reads CASSYGAGTGANVLTF. DNA for the CDR3: TGTGCCAGCAGTTACGGCGCAGGGACTGGGGCCAACGTCCTGACTTTC.

In regard to this clone: The same CDR3 arises from other DNA sequences in this sample as well. The V gene is TRBV28, the J gene TRBJ1-5; D unresolved. V dropped 5 bases and J dropped 0 bases, with 5 bases sitting between them. Looked up from germline, CDR1 is MDHEN and CDR2 is SYDVKM. The CDR3 has 13 residues. The CDR3 nucleotides read TGTGCCAGCAGTCCCTATAGCAATCAGCCCCAGCATTTT. This codes for CASSPYSNQPQHF.

The gene calls are TRBV30 and TRBJ2-3; possible D gene TRBD2, 5 bases. This CDR3 has 12 residues. CDR1 and CDR2 from the germline V gene are GTSNPN and SVGIG (reference sequence). The V end was cut by 3 bases, the J end by 5 bases, with 9 bases between. For the CDR3, the DNA is TGTGCCTGGAGCCAACGGGGAGATACGCAGTATTTT. It codes for CAWSQRGDTQYF.

This clone was detected once. This chain links TRBV29-1 with TRBJ1-1; possibly TRBD1 for D (6 bases). Trimming stripped 8 bases from V and 9 bases from J, with 16 bases between. Per the germline V gene, CDR1 is SQVTM and CDR2 is ANQGSEA. The CDR3 spans 11 residues. CDR3 residues: CSTEDSGQAFF. CDR3 nucleotide sequence: TGCAGCACCGAGGACAGCGGCCAAGCTTTCTTT.

This clone has just one count. V and J are TRBV7-9 and TRBJ1-1; D is uncertain. The CDR3 runs to 17 residues. Germline V lookup: CDR1 SEHNR, CDR2 FQNEAQ (reference sequence). V shed 5 bases and J shed 1 base, with 20 bases lying between them. Written as DNA, the CDR3 is TGTGCCAGCAGCCAGAAAAAAGACGGGGTGTCGAACACTGAAGCTTTCTTT. It translates to CASSQKKDGVSNTEAFF. Using reference TRBV7-9 and TRBJ1-1 for the parts outside the CDR3, the full variable domain is DTGVSQNPRHKITKRGQNVTFRCDPISEHNRLYWYRQTLGQGPEFLTYFQNEAQLEKSRLLSDRFSAERPKGSFSTLEIQRTEQGDSAMYLCASSQKKDGVSNTEAFFGQGTRLTVV.

Only one count was recorded for this clone. This rearrangement joins TRBV7-2 to TRBJ2-1; 13 bases match TRBD2. CDR1 is SGHTA, CDR2 FQGNSA, per germline. V shed 6 bases and J 7 bases; nucleotides not matched to a gene: 9. This CDR3 has 16 residues. This CDR3 is CASRPTGLAGQNEQFF. The DNA for the CDR3 is TGTGCCAGCAGACCCACGGGACTAGCGGGACAAAATGAGCAGTTCTTC.

The chain is built from TRBV28 and TRBJ2-1, with D perhaps matching TRBD2 (6 bases). Germline-derived CDR1 and CDR2 are MDHEN and SYDVKM. The CDR3 loop spans 13 amino acids. V dropped 8 bases and J dropped 1 base, with 9 bases sitting between them. The CDR3 nucleotides are TGTGCCAGCGCGACTAGTTCCTACAATGAGCAGTTCTTC. Protein sequence: CASATSSYNEQFF.

The genes are TRBV19 and TRBJ1-2, with 10 bases identical to TRBD1. The CDR3 totals 15 residues. The junction had 9 bases not matched to a gene; V was cut back by 3 bases and J by 8 bases. Germline CDR1 is LNHDA and CDR2 is SQIVND (reference sequence). The CDR3 DNA sequence: TGTGCCAGTAGTATCTCACGGGGACAGGGGCGAGGCTACACCTTC. It encodes CASSISRGQGRGYTF.

This rearrangement joins TRBV2 to TRBJ1-2; D might be TRBD1 (5 bases). The length of the CDR3 is 14 residues. The germline V gene encodes CDR1 SNHLY and CDR2 FYNNEI. Trimming took 3 bases from V and 1 from J, leaving 9 bases between them. The CDR3 DNA follows: TGTGCCAGCAGTGATGGGGGGTTTAACTATGGCTACACCTTC. Amino acid sequence: CASSDGGFNYGYTF.

This chain uses TRBV9 with TRBJ2-7; 14 bases match TRBD2. The V segment lost 2 bases and the J segment 2 bases; nucleotides outside the gene matches: 6. The CDR3 is 17 residues long. Germline CDR1 SGDLS, CDR2 YYNGEE. The DNA for the CDR3 is TGTGCCAGCAGCGTTAACCCGACTAGCGGGAGGGCCTACGAGCAGTACTTC. Residues: CASSVNPTSGRAYEQYF.

J is TRBJ2-7 and V is TRBV11-1; unclear D gene. Trimming stripped 1 base from V and 5 bases from J, with 15 bases between. The CDR3 covers 15 residues. Germline CDR1 and CDR2: SGHAT and FQDESV (reference sequence). CDR3 nucleotide sequence: TGTGCCAGCAGCTTAGGTATCCTGAGCCTAGACGAGCAGTACTTC. Its protein is CASSLGILSLDEQYF.

CDR3 sequence: CASSTLLAEPPYEQYF. CDR3 sequence (DNA): TGTGCCAGCAGCACCTTGCTAGCGGAGCCGCCCTACGAGCAGTACTTC. This sequence joins TRBV7-9 and TRBJ2-7; 7 nucleotides match TRBD2. After removal of 5 bases from V and 2 bases from J, the junction contained 12 bases not matched to a gene. This CDR3 comprises 16 residues. The germline gives CDR1 SEHNR, CDR2 FQNEAQ (reference sequence).

This clone appeared a few times. The gene calls are TRBV5-6 and TRBJ1-1; no definite D call. V lost 3 bases and J 3 bases, leaving 12 bases between the germline ends. CDR1 and CDR2 from the germline V gene are SGHDT and YYEEEE. The CDR3 contains 14 residues. CDR3 DNA sequence: TGTGCCAGCAGCTCCGAGGAGCCCGACACTGAAGCTTTCTTT. Its protein product is CASSSEEPDTEAFF.

The count of this clone is one. This chain uses TRBV19 with TRBJ1-5; possible D gene TRBD1, 5 bases. The germline V gene has CDR1 LNHDA and CDR2 SQIVND (reference sequence). Trimming left V 2 bases short and J 4 bases short, with 12 bases between. CDR3 length: 15 residues. CDR3 sequence (DNA): TGTGCCAGTAGTATACAGGGAAACCCGAATCAGCCCCAGCATTTT. It is translated as CASSIQGNPNQPQHF.

This clone came up once. The rearrangement joins TRBV6-5 to TRBJ2-5; D may be TRBD2 (6 bases). CDR3 size: 11 residues. Looked up from germline, CDR1 is MNHEY and CDR2 is SVGAGI. Trimming pared 8 bases from V and 2 bases from J, leaving 6 bases between. The CDR3 DNA is TGTGCCAGCGGGAGGCAAGAGACCCAGTACTTC. It translates to CASGRQETQYF.

V is TRBV9 and J is TRBJ1-1, with a weak D call TRBD1 (6 bases). Germline loops: CDR1 SGDLS, CDR2 YYNGEE. V lost 4 bases and J lost 1, with 8 bases in between. CDR3 length equals 13 residues. The chain's CDR3 is CASSSDRNTEAFF. The CDR3 DNA is TGTGCCAGCAGCTCGGACAGGAACACTGAAGCTTTCTTT. Based on the CDR3 plus reference TRBV9 and TRBJ1-1, the full variable domain is DSGVTQTPKHLITATGQRVTLRCSPRSGDLSVYWYQQSLDQGLQFLIQYYNGEERAKGNILERFSAQQFPDLHSELNLSSLELGDSALYFCASSSDRNTEAFFGQGTRLTVV.

The gene calls are TRBV13 and TRBJ2-7; tentatively, D is TRBD2 (6 bases). Between the trimmed V and J ends, which lost 1 base and 2 bases, there was a span of 12 bases. Germline-derived CDR1 and CDR2 are PRHDT and FYEKMQ (reference sequence). CDR3 length equals 15 residues. The DNA for the CDR3 is TGTGCCAGCAGCTTAGTTCCTAGCGAGGCCTACGAGCAGTACTTC. Protein sequence: CASSLVPSEAYEQYF.

J is TRBJ1-1 and V is TRBV6-1; the match to TRBD1 covers 7 bases. The V and J ends lost 2 bases and 0 bases, in that order; junction bases with no gene match: 3. Germline loops: CDR1 MNHNS, CDR2 SASEGT. This CDR3 has 15 residues. The CDR3 DNA sequence: TGTGCCAGCAGTGAAAGGGGGCCCCTGAACACTGAAGCTTTCTTT. Its protein is CASSERGPLNTEAFF.

The chain couples TRBV19 to TRBJ1-5; D gene uncertain. The CDR3 totals 15 residues. In germline, CDR1 is LNHDA, CDR2 SQIVND (reference sequence). Trimming removed 0 bases at V and 9 bases at J, with 15 bases between. The DNA of the CDR3 is TGTGCCAGTAGTATAGATTCCACGCTGGCGGGGCCCCAGCATTTT. Translation: CASSIDSTLAGPQHF.

V gene TRBV19 combines with J gene TRBJ2-2; D is unclear. Germline V gene lookup returns CDR1 LNHDA and CDR2 SQIVND (reference sequence). This CDR3 comprises 13 residues. V was cut by 3 bases and J by 6 bases, with 8 bases left in between. The chain's CDR3 is CASSMVTAGELFF. The DNA for the CDR3 is TGTGCCAGTAGTATGGTTACAGCCGGGGAGCTGTTTTTT.

This clone was counted only a few times. The chain has TRBV7-2 and TRBJ2-7, with 8 bases fitting TRBD1. Germline CDR1 and CDR2: SGHTA and FQGNSA. V dropped 8 bases and J dropped 9; count of bases not matched to a gene: 9. There are 12 residues in the CDR3. The CDR3 loop is CASAGRGLPQYF. The CDR3 bases are TGTGCCAGCGCCGGCAGGGGGCTACCGCAGTACTTC.

The chain employs TRBV24-1 and TRBJ2-1, with D possibly TRBD1 on 6 matching bases. Germline values: CDR1 KGHDR, CDR2 SFDVKD. The length of the CDR3 is 14 residues. V was pared by 3 bases and J by 9 bases, with 14 bases between. The CDR3, as DNA: TGTGCCACCAGTGATACAGGGCCCGCAGGTGAGCAGTTCTTC. Translated, it gives CATSDTGPAGEQFF.